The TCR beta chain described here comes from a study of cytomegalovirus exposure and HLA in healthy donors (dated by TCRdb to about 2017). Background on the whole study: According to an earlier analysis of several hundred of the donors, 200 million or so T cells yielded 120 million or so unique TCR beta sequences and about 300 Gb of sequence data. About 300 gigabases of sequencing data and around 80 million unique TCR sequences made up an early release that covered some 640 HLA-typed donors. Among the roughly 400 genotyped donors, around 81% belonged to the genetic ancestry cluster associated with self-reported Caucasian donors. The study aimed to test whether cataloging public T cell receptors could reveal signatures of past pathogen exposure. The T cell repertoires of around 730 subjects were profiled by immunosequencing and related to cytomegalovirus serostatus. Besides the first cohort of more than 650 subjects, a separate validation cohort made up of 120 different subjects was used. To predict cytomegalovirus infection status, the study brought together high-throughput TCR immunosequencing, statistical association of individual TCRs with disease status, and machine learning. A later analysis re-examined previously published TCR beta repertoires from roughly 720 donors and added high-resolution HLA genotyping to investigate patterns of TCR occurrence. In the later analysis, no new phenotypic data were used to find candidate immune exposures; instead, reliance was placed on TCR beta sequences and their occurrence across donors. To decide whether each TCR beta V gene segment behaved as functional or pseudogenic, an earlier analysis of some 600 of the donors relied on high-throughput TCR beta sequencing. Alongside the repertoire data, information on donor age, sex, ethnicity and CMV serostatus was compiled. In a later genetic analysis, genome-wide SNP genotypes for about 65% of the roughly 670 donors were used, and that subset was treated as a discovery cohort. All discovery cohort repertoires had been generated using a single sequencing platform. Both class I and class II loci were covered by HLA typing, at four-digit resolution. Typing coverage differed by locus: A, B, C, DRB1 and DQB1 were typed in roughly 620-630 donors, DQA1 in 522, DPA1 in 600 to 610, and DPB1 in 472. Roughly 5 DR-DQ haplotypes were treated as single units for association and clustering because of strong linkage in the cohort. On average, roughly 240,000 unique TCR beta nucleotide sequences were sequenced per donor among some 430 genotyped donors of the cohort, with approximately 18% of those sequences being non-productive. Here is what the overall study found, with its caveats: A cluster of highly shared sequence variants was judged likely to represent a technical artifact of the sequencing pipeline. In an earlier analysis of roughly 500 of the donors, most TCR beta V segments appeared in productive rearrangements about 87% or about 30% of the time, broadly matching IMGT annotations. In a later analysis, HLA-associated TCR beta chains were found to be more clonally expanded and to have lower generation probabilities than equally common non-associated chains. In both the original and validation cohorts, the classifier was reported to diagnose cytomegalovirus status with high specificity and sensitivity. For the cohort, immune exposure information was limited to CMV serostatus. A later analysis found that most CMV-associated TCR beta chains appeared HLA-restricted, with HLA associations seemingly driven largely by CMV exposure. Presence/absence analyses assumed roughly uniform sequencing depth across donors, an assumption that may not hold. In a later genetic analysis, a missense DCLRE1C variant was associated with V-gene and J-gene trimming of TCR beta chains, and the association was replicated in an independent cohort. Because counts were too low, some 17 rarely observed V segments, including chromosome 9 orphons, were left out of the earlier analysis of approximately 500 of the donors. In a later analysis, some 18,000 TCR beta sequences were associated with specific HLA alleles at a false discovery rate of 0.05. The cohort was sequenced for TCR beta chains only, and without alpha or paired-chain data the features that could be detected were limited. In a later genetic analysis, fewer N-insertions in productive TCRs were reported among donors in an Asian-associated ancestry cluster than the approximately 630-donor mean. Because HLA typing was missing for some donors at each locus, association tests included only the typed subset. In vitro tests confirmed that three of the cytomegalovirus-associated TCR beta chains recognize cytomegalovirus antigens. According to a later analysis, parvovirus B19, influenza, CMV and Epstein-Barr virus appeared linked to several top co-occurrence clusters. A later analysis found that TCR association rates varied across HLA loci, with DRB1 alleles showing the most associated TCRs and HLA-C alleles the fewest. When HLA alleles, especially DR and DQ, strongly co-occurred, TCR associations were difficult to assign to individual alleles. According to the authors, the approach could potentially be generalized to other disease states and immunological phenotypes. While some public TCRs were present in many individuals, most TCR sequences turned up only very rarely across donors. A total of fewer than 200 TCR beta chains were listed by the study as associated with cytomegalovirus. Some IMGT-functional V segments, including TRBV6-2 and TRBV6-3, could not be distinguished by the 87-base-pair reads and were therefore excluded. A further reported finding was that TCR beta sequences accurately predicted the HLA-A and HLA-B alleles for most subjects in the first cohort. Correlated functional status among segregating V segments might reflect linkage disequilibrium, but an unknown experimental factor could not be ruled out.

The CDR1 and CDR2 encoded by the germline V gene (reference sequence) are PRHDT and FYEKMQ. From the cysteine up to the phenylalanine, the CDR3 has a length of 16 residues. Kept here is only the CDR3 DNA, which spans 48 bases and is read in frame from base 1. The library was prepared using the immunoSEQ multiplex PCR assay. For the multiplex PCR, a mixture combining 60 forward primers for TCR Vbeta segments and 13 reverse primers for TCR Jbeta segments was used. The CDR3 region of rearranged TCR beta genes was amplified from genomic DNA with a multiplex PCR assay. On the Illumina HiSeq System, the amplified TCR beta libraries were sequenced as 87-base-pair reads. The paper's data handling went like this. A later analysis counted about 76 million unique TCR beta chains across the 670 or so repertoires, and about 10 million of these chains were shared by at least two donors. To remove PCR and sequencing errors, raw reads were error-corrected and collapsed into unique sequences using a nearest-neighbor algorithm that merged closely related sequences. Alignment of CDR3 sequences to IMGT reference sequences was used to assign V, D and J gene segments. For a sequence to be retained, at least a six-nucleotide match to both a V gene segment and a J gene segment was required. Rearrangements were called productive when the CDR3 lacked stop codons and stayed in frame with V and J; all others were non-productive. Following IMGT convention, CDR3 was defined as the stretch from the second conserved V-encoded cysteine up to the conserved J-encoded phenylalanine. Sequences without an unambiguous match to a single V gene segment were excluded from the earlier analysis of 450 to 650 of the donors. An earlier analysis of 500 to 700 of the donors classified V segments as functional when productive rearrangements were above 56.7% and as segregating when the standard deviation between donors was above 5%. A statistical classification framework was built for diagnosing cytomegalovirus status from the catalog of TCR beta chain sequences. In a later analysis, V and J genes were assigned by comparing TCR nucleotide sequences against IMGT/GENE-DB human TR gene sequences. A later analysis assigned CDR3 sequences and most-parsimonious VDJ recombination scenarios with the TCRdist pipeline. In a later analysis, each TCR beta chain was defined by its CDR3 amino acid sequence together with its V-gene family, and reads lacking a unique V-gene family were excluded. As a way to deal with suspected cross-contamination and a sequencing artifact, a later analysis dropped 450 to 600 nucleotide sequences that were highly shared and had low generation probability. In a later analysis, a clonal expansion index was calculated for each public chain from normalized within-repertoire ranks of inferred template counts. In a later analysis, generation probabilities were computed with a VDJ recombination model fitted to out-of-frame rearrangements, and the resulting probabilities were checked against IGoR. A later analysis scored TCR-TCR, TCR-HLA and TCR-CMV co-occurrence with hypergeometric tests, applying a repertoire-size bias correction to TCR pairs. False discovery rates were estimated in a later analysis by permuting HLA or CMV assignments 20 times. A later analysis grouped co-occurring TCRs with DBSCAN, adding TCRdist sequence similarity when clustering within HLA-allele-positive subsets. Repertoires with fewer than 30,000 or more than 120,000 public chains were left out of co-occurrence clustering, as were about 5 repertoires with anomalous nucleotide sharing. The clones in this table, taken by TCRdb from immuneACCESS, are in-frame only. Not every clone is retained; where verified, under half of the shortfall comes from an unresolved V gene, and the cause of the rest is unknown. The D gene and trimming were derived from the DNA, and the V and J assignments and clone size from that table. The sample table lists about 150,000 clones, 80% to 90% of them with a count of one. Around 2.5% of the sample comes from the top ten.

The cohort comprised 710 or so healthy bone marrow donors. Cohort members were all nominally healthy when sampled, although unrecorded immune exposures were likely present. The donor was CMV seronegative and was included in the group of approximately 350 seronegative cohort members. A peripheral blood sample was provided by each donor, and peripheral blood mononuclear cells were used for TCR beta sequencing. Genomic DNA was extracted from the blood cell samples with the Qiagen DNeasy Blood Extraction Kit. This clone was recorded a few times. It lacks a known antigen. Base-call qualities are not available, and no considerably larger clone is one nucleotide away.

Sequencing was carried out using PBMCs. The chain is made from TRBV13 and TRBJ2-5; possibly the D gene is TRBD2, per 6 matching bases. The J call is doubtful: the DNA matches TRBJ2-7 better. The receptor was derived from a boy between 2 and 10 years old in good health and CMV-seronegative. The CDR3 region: CASSLPRGVSSYEQYF. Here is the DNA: TGTGCCAGCAGCTTACCTCGCGGGGTATCTTCCTACGAGCAGTACTTC.